These 32 T cell receptor beta chains share one sample of origin, sequenced in a study of T cell responses to AZD1222 COVID-19 vaccine. Assay: immunoSEQ multiplex PCR; the TCRdb copy retains only in-frame clones and omits some. Here the sample spans some 130,000 clones, about nine tenths being singletons. The specimen comprised peripheral blood, sampled on day 0 of AZD1222 vaccination. These TCRs come from an adult in good health.

The rearrangement uses TRBV7-2 and TRBJ2-7; D is undetermined. Germline values: CDR1 SGHTA, CDR2 FQGNSA. The germline V and J ends were trimmed by 3 bases and 0 bases, with 6 bases remaining between them. The length of the CDR3 is 13 residues. CDR3 nucleotide sequence: TGTGCCAGCAGCTTGGCGAGCTCCTACGAGCAGTACTTC. Its protein is CASSLASSYEQYF.

This clone appeared a single time. V is TRBV12-3 or TRBV12-4 and J is TRBJ1-5; no definite D call. With 5 bases removed from V and 0 bases from J, the gap between germline ends came to 5 bases. The CDR3 contains 13 residues. CDR3 sequence: CASSGYSNQPQHF. For the CDR3, the DNA is TGTGCCAGCAGTGGGTATAGCAATCAGCCCCAGCATTTT.

The chain recombines TRBV30 with TRBJ1-2, with a weak D call TRBD1 (5 bases). The V end was cut by 3 bases, the J end by 4 bases, with 12 bases between. This CDR3 is built from 13 residues. Germline V gene sequence: CDR1 GTSNPN, CDR2 SVGIG (reference sequence). Here the CDR3 reads CAWRFSQGYGYTF. CDR3 sequence (DNA): TGTGCCTGGAGGTTCTCCCAGGGCTATGGCTACACCTTC.

The chain recombines TRBV11-2 with TRBJ2-7, with TRBD1 matching 8 bases. The CDR3 consists of 16 residues. V shed 5 bases, J shed 2 bases, and the junction held 11 bases outside the gene matches. Germline lookup yields CDR1 SGHAT and CDR2 FQNNGV. The CDR3 sequence is CASSQPGQARAYEQYF. For the CDR3, the DNA is TGTGCCAGCAGCCAACCGGGACAGGCAAGGGCCTACGAGCAGTACTTC.

The chain has TRBV10-2 and TRBJ1-1; unclear D gene. Trimming shortened V by 6 bases and J by 0 bases, and 8 bases separated the two germline ends. The CDR3 spans 13 residues. In germline, CDR1 is WSHSY, CDR2 SAAADI. The CDR3 DNA is TGCGCCAGCAGGGACTTTCTGAACACTGAAGCTTTCTTT. It specifies CASRDFLNTEAFF.

The chain recombines TRBV7-2 with TRBJ2-4; 7 bases agree with TRBD1. The J segment lost 9 bases and the V segment lost 5 bases, leaving 10 bases of the junction unmatched. The CDR3 sequence is 14 residues long. Germline V lookup: CDR1 SGHTA, CDR2 FQGNSA. The CDR3, as DNA: TGTGCCAGCAGCCTGACAGGGCCAAGCGGCATTCAGTACTTC. It codes for CASSLTGPSGIQYF.

The chain joins TRBV7-2 to TRBJ1-1, with D possibly being TRBD1 (5 bases). With 7 bases removed from V and 2 bases from J, the gap between germline ends came to 17 bases. This CDR3 is 15 amino acids long. CDR1 is SGHTA, CDR2 FQGNSA, per germline. CDR3: CASNRTPFLNTEAFF. The CDR3 nucleotides read TGTGCCAGCAACCGGACACCCTTTCTCAACACTGAAGCTTTCTTT.

This clone was detected once. The rearrangement links TRBV7-2 to TRBJ1-2; 7 positions match TRBD1. Germline V CDR1 and CDR2: SGHTA, FQGNSA. This CDR3 is 14 amino acids long. Trimming removed 5 bases from V and 3 bases from J; junction bases left unmatched: 6. In DNA form, the CDR3 reads TGTGCCAGCAGCCCCCCCAGGGGGGACTATGGCTACACCTTC. Amino acids: CASSPPRGDYGYTF.

This sequence joins TRBV27 and TRBJ1-4; TRBD1 matches at 7 bases. Germline loops: CDR1 MNHEY, CDR2 SMNVEV (reference sequence). CDR3 size: 18 residues. V lost 4 bases, J lost 1 base, and 12 bases stayed unmatched. CDR3 residues: CASSSRQGGGQTNEKLFF. In DNA form, the CDR3 reads TGTGCCAGCAGTTCCCGACAGGGAGGTGGGCAAACTAATGAAAAACTGTTTTTT.

The genes are TRBV5-1 and TRBJ1-1; TRBD1 might be the D (5 bases). This CDR3 is built from 14 residues. V lost 2 bases and J 5 bases, leaving 13 bases between the germline ends. Germline lookup yields CDR1 SGHRS and CDR2 YFSETQ. CDR3 loop: CASSLGQGETEAFF. CDR3 DNA sequence: TGCGCCAGCAGCTTAGGGCAGGGTGAAACTGAAGCTTTCTTT.

V and J are TRBV7-9 and TRBJ1-1; D is uncertain. Germline V gene data show CDR1 as SEHNR and CDR2 as FQNEAQ (reference sequence). The CDR3 has 12 residues. Deletions cut 7 bases from V and 1 base from J, with 7 bases between. In DNA, the CDR3 is TGTGCCAGCATTCTGGAGAACACTGAAGCTTTCTTT. Encoded protein: CASILENTEAFF.

This chain uses TRBV5-1 with TRBJ2-5; 9 bases are a match to TRBD2. Germline V gives CDR1 SGHRS, CDR2 YFSETQ. The CDR3 is 15 amino acids. The V and J ends lost 5 bases and 5 bases, in that order; junction bases with no gene match: 10. DNA for the CDR3: TGCGCCAGCAGATTTGGGCGGGGGGGCCCGGAGACCCAGTACTTC. It yields the protein CASRFGRGGPETQYF.

This chain links TRBV28 with TRBJ1-3; D gene uncertain. This CDR3 comprises 15 residues. The V and J ends lost 5 bases and 0 bases respectively, with 11 bases between them. Germline V gene data show CDR1 as MDHEN and CDR2 as SYDVKM. The CDR3 DNA reads as TGTGCCAGCAGTGTGTCCAGACACTCTGGAAACACCATATATTTT. Amino acids: CASSVSRHSGNTIYF.

V is TRBV7-9 and J is TRBJ1-6; D uncertain. The V and J ends lost 3 bases and 2 bases respectively, with 11 bases between them. CDR1 is SEHNR and CDR2 is FQNEAQ in the germline V gene (reference sequence). The CDR3 length is 16 residues. In DNA, the CDR3 is TGTGCCAGCAGCTTTGGTGTTGGAACCTATAATTCACCCCTCCACTTT. Protein product: CASSFGVGTYNSPLHF.

The V and J genes are TRBV5-4 and TRBJ1-1; D not certain. This CDR3 is built from 17 residues. The V gene's germline CDR1 is SGHNT and CDR2 YYREEE (reference sequence). Trimming removed 0 bases from V and 3 bases from J, with 18 bases in between. The CDR3 here is CASSLVNRGIGDTEAFF. CDR3 sequence (DNA): TGTGCCAGCAGCTTGGTGAATAGAGGGATAGGCGACACTGAAGCTTTCTTT.

V is TRBV11-2 and J is TRBJ1-2; possibly TRBD1 for D (5 bases). This CDR3 contains 13 residues. Germline V CDR1 and CDR2: SGHAT, FQNNGV. V lost 1 base to trimming and J lost 4 bases, with 7 bases between them. CDR3 DNA: TGTGCCAGCAGCTTAGTCGGGACCTATGGCTACACCTTC. This translates into CASSLVGTYGYTF.

The chain uses TRBV7-2 and TRBJ1-2; no definite D call. Per the germline V gene, CDR1 is SGHTA and CDR2 is FQGNSA. This CDR3 is built from 12 residues. V was trimmed by 2 bases and J by 6 bases, leaving 7 bases between them. CDR3 coding DNA: TGTGCCAGCAGCTTAAGCCAGAATGGCTACACCTTC. This translates into CASSLSQNGYTF. The variable domain in full, completed from reference TRBV7-2 and TRBJ1-2, reads GAGVSQSPSNKVTEKGKDVELRCDPISGHTALYWYRQSLGQGLEFLIYFQGNSAPDKSGLPSDRFSAERTGGSVSTLTIQRTQQEDSAVYLCASSLSQNGYTFGSGTRLTVV.

This clone occurred once. The chain recombines TRBV19 with TRBJ2-6; D uncertain. This CDR3 region has 16 residues. The ends were cut back, 0 bases at V and 4 bases at J, with 10 bases in the middle. Germline V CDR1 and CDR2: LNHDA, SQIVND (reference sequence). The CDR3 DNA is TGTGCCAGTAGTATAGATTGGGCATCAGGGGCCAACGTCCTGACTTTC. Translated: CASSIDWASGANVLTF.

This clone was found a few times. The chain recombines TRBV5-6 with TRBJ1-1; TRBD1 matches 11 bases. The length of the CDR3 is 14 residues. After removal of 4 bases from V and 7 bases from J, the junction contained 6 bases not matched to a gene. CDR1 and CDR2 from the germline V gene are SGHDT and YYEEEE. In nucleotides, the CDR3 is TGTGCCAGCAGCCTCGGGACAGGGGGTGGTGAAGCTTTCTTT. Amino acids: CASSLGTGGGEAFF.

The J gene is TRBJ1-1, the V gene TRBV6-6; D gene unclear. The V gene lost 5 bases and the J gene lost 5 bases, with 12 bases spanning the gap. CDR3 length: 13 residues. Germline values: CDR1 MNHNY, CDR2 SVGAGI (reference sequence). CDR3 DNA: TGTGCCAGCAGTCCGTTGGCGCGGACTGAAGCTTTCTTT. This codes for CASSPLARTEAFF.

Here the CDR3 reads CASSSDLMDGYTF. Written as DNA, the CDR3 is TGCGCCAGCAGCTCGGATTTAATGGATGGCTACACCTTC. V is TRBV5-1 and J is TRBJ1-2; no firm D call. Germline assignment: CDR1 SGHRS and CDR2 YFSETQ. Trimming removed 3 bases at V and 6 bases at J, with 12 bases between. The CDR3 spans 13 residues.

The J gene is TRBJ2-2, the V gene TRBV30; the match to TRBD2 covers 7 bases. This CDR3 spans 14 amino acids. The V gene's germline CDR1 is GTSNPN and CDR2 SVGIG (reference sequence). V shed 7 bases and J 9 bases; nucleotides not matched to a gene: 14. In nucleotides, the CDR3 is TGTGCCTACACACCACCACCCGGGAGGCGGGAGCTGTTTTTT. It specifies CAYTPPPGRRELFF.

The V and J genes are TRBV24-1 and TRBJ2-2, with a tentative D call TRBD1 (7 bases). In germline, CDR1 is KGHDR, CDR2 SFDVKD. The CDR3 runs to 16 residues. The V gene lost 4 bases and the J gene lost 3 bases, with 14 bases spanning the gap. CDR3 DNA sequence: TGTGCCACCAGTGACCCCAGGGGGGATTACACCGGGGAGCTGTTTTTT. Its translation is CATSDPRGDYTGELFF.

The chain recombines TRBV4-1 with TRBJ1-1; D is uncertain. This CDR3 region has 15 residues. Germline V CDR1 and CDR2: MGHRA, YSYEKL. Between the trimmed V and J ends, which lost 1 base and 2 bases, there was a span of 11 bases. CDR3 bases: TGCGCCAGCAGCCAAGGAGTCCAGCGCAACACTGAAGCTTTCTTT. Translated: CASSQGVQRNTEAFF.

This clone was recorded a few times. The chain is built from TRBV7-9 and TRBJ2-5; D uncertain. CDR3 length: 12 residues. Germline assignment: CDR1 SEHNR and CDR2 FQNEAQ (reference sequence). Between the trimmed V and J ends, which lost 3 bases and 5 bases, there was a span of 7 bases. The CDR3 DNA reads TGTGCCAGCAGCTTTCAGGCGGAGACCCAGTACTTC. Translation: CASSFQAETQYF.

This chain joins TRBV12-3 or TRBV12-4 and TRBJ1-5; D not certain. Trimming took 6 bases from V and 7 from J, leaving 13 bases between them. There are 13 residues in the CDR3. The CDR3 sequence is CASSFGRIQPQHF. The DNA for the CDR3 is TGTGCCAGCAGCTTCGGACGTATCCAGCCCCAGCATTTT.

The rearrangement links TRBV6-6 to TRBJ1-6; tentative D call: TRBD1 (6 bases). Between the trimmed V and J ends, which lost 5 bases and 17 bases, there was a span of 19 bases. The CDR3 totals 13 residues. CDR1 is MNHNY and CDR2 is SVGAGI in the germline V gene (reference sequence). This chain's CDR3 is CASSDGTYDRIHF. The CDR3 coding sequence is TGTGCCAGCAGTGACGGGACATACGACAGGATCCACTTT.

CDR3: CAWSADSGEAFF. CDR3 sequence (DNA): TGTGCCTGGAGTGCCGACAGTGGCGAAGCTTTCTTT. The chain couples TRBV30 to TRBJ1-1, with D maybe TRBD1 (5 bases). This CDR3 has 12 amino acids. The germline V gene encodes CDR1 GTSNPN and CDR2 SVGIG (reference sequence). Trimming pared 1 base from V and 8 bases from J, leaving 11 bases between. Variable domain in full (rest from reference TRBV30 and TRBJ1-1): SQTIHQWPATLVQPVGSPLSLECTVEGTSNPNLYWYRQAAGRGLQLLFYSVGIGQISSEVPQNLSASRPQDRQFILSSKKLLLSDSGFYLCAWSADSGEAFFGQGTRLTVV.

This chain connects TRBV4-3 to TRBJ1-1; a weak D match, TRBD1 (6 bases). Per germline, CDR1 LGHNA and CDR2 YSLEER. V shed 1 base and J shed 8 bases, with 14 bases lying between them. The length of the CDR3 is 14 residues. DNA of the CDR3: TGCGCCAGCAGCCAAGCAGGGGAGGGCTCCGAAGCTTTCTTT. Its translation is CASSQAGEGSEAFF.

The gene calls are TRBV11-1 and TRBJ2-5; 8 positions match TRBD1. The CDR3 runs 13 residues. Trimming cost V 5 bases and J 7 bases; bases outside gene matches: 6. The germline CDR1 and CDR2 sequences are SGHAT and FQDESV (reference sequence). The DNA of the CDR3 is TGTGCCAGCAGCGGACAGGGACTGCCGACCCAGTACTTC. Amino acids: CASSGQGLPTQYF.

The chain couples TRBV6-4 to TRBJ1-5; possible D gene TRBD1, 5 bases. V was cut by 6 bases and J by 4 bases, with 16 bases left in between. Germline V lookup: CDR1 MRHNA, CDR2 SNTAGT. This CDR3 has 15 amino acids. The CDR3 loop is CASSHVGGTNQPQHF. CDR3 in DNA: TGTGCCAGCAGCCACGTTGGGGGAACAAATCAGCCCCAGCATTTT.

This clone turned up a few times. The rearrangement uses TRBV6-1 and TRBJ1-1; no firm D call. The V gene's germline CDR1 is MNHNS and CDR2 SASEGT. Trimming shortened V by 1 base and J by 4 bases, and 10 bases separated the two germline ends. This CDR3 has 14 amino acids. CDR3 in amino acids: CASSEVSSSTEAFF. The CDR3 DNA follows: TGTGCCAGCAGTGAAGTCAGTTCAAGCACTGAAGCTTTCTTT.